This T cell receptor beta chain was retrieved from a study of blood T cell repertoires in COVID-19. Study as a whole: Sites in the United States, Italy and Spain provided acute and convalescent COVID-19 samples. The analysed material was cDNA or gDNA that came from T cells, B-cell-depleted T cells, or PBMCs.

Study processing details: Reference gene primer amplification in the assay estimated nucleated cell counts. The data were produced by immunoSEQ multiplex PCR, yet TCRdb's version contains in-frame clones alone and is incomplete. V, J and clone size are taken as reported in that table, and D and trimming were inferred from the DNA itself. The table lists about 49,000 clones, 81% of them singletons. The CDR3 spans 14 residues. Germline-derived CDR1 and CDR2 are LNHDA and SQIVND (reference sequence). V shed 5 bases and J shed 7 bases, with 17 bases lying between them. Seattle researchers signed up patients amid active infection and tracked them longitudinally.

The rearrangement links TRBV19 to TRBJ1-2; D is possibly TRBD1 (6 bases). The specimen sequenced was peripheral blood. This clonotype was obtained from a woman aged 80 or over with COVID-19, enrolled during active disease. Written as DNA, the CDR3 is TGTGCCAGTAGTGTTTCGGGACATCAAGGTGGCTACACCTTC. Translated, it gives CASSVSGHQGGYTF.